Reported below is one T cell receptor (beta chain). The source of the sample is a study of blood T cell repertoires in COVID-19. On the study more broadly: Sites in the United States, Italy and Spain provided acute and convalescent COVID-19 samples.

Germline assignment: CDR1 SNHLY and CDR2 FYNNEI. Deletions cut 7 bases from V and 5 bases from J, with 15 bases between. This CDR3 comprises 14 residues. TCRdb's copy holds only in-frame clones and misses some; the assay was immunoSEQ multiplex PCR. In the table there are 60,000 or so clones, roughly 84% of which are singletons. Sequenced: peripheral blood. This sequence originates from a man younger than 45 with COVID-19, enrolled during active disease. The chain carries TRBV2 and TRBJ1-5; D not resolved. This CDR3 is CASNFIEEDQPQHF. The CDR3 region has the DNA TGTGCCAGCAATTTCATCGAAGAGGATCAGCCCCAGCATTTT.